The source of this TCR beta chain is a study of cytomegalovirus exposure and HLA in healthy donors. Study-level background: There were some 81 million unique TCRs (from HLA-typed donors) in an early data release. Broader study findings: Immune exposure information comprised only CMV serostatus.

In regard to this clone: Its specificity is unknown.

CDR3 length: 17 residues. Trimming took 3 bases from V and 5 from J; bases not matched to a gene: 8. Germline CDR1 is SGHDN and CDR2 is FVKESK. A multiplex PCR was run with 60 Vbeta primers and 13 Jbeta primers. Sequenced by immunoSEQ multiplex PCR; TCRdb stores in-frame clones only, minus some. The table lists a few hundred thousand clones, 60% to 80% of them singletons. The donors comprised healthy bone marrow donors. Sequencing was performed on PBMCs. This chain uses TRBV14 with TRBJ2-2, with TRBD2 identical over 11 bases. The receptor was derived from a woman aged 25 to 39 in good health and CMV-seronegative. The CDR3 DNA reads TGTGCCAGCAGCCAGAATAGCGGGAGGGCCCGGACCGGGGAGCTGTTTTTT. Protein sequence: CASSQNSGRARTGELFF.